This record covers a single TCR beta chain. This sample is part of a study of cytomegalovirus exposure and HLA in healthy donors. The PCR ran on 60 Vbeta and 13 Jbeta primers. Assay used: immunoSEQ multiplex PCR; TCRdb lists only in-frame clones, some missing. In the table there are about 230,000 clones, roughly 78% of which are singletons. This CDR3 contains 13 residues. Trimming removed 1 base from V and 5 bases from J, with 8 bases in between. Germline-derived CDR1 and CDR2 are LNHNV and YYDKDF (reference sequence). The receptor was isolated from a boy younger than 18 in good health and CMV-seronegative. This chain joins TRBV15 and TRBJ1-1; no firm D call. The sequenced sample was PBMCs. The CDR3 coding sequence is TGTGCCACCAGCAGAGTGGCTAGGACTGAAGCTTTCTTT. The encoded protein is CATSRVARTEAFF.